These 3 T cell receptor beta chains were all obtained from the same sample, sequenced in a study of Graves' ophthalmopathy and Graves' hyperthyroidism. RNA transcripts yielded amplified TCR beta CDR3 regions. Second-round multiplex PCR came after first-round RT-PCR with HTBI primers. TCRdb reprocessed the multiplex PCR reads via MiXCR and lists one record per CDR3 protein. The data hold approximately 700,000 distinct CDR3 sequences, with 35% to 50% observed a single time. Sequencing was done on a sample of peripheral blood. These receptors were obtained from an adult man with Graves' ophthalmopathy.

This clonotype has a count of ten or more. V gene TRBV24-1 combines with J gene TRBJ2-5; TRBD2 agrees at 12 bases. CDR1 is KGHDR and CDR2 is SFDVKD in the germline V gene. After removal of 9 bases from V and 4 bases from J, the junction contained 2 bases not matched to a gene. There are 13 residues in the CDR3. In DNA form, the CDR3 reads TGTGCCACCGGGGGACTAGCGGGAGAGACCCAGTACTTC. Its protein is CATGGLAGETQYF.

The V and J genes are TRBV20-1 and TRBJ1-2; TRBD1 might be the D (5 bases). This CDR3 has 12 residues. Germline-derived CDR1 and CDR2 are DFQATT and SNEGSKA (reference sequence). The V end was cut by 0 bases, the J end by 7 bases, with 9 bases between. CDR3 in DNA: TGCAGTGCTAGAGATGGGGACGGTGGCTACACCTTC. As protein: CSARDGDGGYTF.

This clonotype was counted only a few times. The CDR3 region has the DNA TGCAGTGCTAGTTCAGGTTATAATTCACCCCTCCACTTT. Translating it yields CSASSGYNSPLHF. The V gene is TRBV20-1, the J gene TRBJ1-6; D remains unclear. CDR1 DFQATT and CDR2 SNEGSKA come from the germline V gene (reference sequence). Trimming pared 3 bases from V and 4 bases from J, leaving 7 bases between. The CDR3 spans 13 residues.